The present T cell receptor (beta chain) was sequenced within a study of blood T cell repertoires in COVID-19. Background on the study: PBMCs, B-cell-depleted T cells, or T cells were the source of the cDNA or gDNA that made up the material.

CDR3 length: 16 amino acids. CDR1 and CDR2 (germline): MDHEN, SYDVKM. V shed 6 bases and J shed 5 bases, with 23 bases lying between them. As processed by the authors: Reference gene primer amplification in the assay estimated nucleated cell counts. Sequencing used immunoSEQ multiplex PCR; TCRdb keeps in-frame clones, though not all of them. Clonal size and the V and J genes are those of that table, whereas D and trimming came from the DNA. Seen here are approximately 80,000 clones, roughly 83% observed once, and the top ten hold around 7.8%. The sample was peripheral blood. The chain uses TRBV28 and TRBJ2-7, with D possibly being TRBD1 (6 bases). The receptor's source is a man aged 45-60 years with active COVID-19. Here the CDR3 reads CASRSVGDQGIDEQYF. The CDR3 nucleotides read TGTGCCAGCAGGTCGGTCGGGGACCAGGGGATCGACGAGCAGTACTTC.